Listed below are T cell receptor beta chains from one sample, sequenced in a study of cytomegalovirus exposure and HLA in healthy donors. Produced via immunoSEQ multiplex PCR; TCRdb's table is partial and in-frame only. The repertoire includes about 65,000 clones, roughly 94% of them detected once, and 1% to 1.5% sits in the top ten. Sequenced sample: PBMCs. These receptors all come from a woman younger than 35 in good health and CMV-seronegative. Each CDR3 is given with its conserved first and last residue. The order of the fields is CDR3 protein, CDR3 DNA, D gene, V gene, clone size, J gene. D genes are given only for firm matches. For some rows the clone size is stated as once, few or many, or as a class when expanded; others skip it.

cdr3_aa: CASSGTGGDYGYTF; cdr3_nt: TGTGCCAGCAGTGGGACAGGGGGGGACTATGGCTACACCTTC; d_call: TRBD1; v_call: TRBV6-1; clone_size: NA; j_call: TRBJ1-2
cdr3_aa: CASSPGYAGNTIYF; cdr3_nt: TGTGCCAGCAGCCCAGGGTACGCTGGAAACACCATATATTTT; d_call: NA; v_call: TRBV28; clone_size: NA; j_call: TRBJ1-3
cdr3_aa: CASSQGLTVSNQPQHF; cdr3_nt: TGTGCCAGCAGCCAAGGTTTGACAGTGAGCAATCAGCCCCAGCATTTT; d_call: NA; v_call: TRBV4-2; clone_size: NA; j_call: TRBJ1-5
cdr3_aa: CASSSLGVGTREKLFF; cdr3_nt: TGTGCCAGCAGTTCCCTAGGGGTGGGGACTCGGGAAAAACTGTTTTTT; d_call: NA; v_call: TRBV27; clone_size: NA; j_call: TRBJ1-4
cdr3_aa: CAITGGNEQFF; cdr3_nt: TGTGCCATCACCGGGGGGAATGAGCAGTTCTTC; d_call: TRBD2; v_call: TRBV10-3; clone_size: NA; j_call: TRBJ2-1
cdr3_aa: CASSNSPILGYTF; cdr3_nt: TGTGCCAGCAGTAACTCGCCTATTCTTGGCTACACCTTC; d_call: NA; v_call: TRBV28; clone_size: NA; j_call: TRBJ1-2
cdr3_aa: CASRLTGGNTEAFF; cdr3_nt: TGTGCCAGCAGGTTGACAGGCGGGAACACTGAAGCTTTCTTT; d_call: NA; v_call: TRBV27; clone_size: NA; j_call: TRBJ1-1
cdr3_aa: CASSHVDRGLYEQYF; cdr3_nt: TGTGCCAGCAGCCATGTGGACAGGGGACTCTACGAGCAGTACTTC; d_call: TRBD1; v_call: TRBV4-2; clone_size: NA; j_call: TRBJ2-7
cdr3_aa: CASSLEGANYGYTF; cdr3_nt: TGCGCCAGCAGCTTGGAAGGAGCTAACTATGGCTACACCTTC; d_call: NA; v_call: TRBV5-1; clone_size: NA; j_call: TRBJ1-2
cdr3_aa: CASSFGLAGDYEQYF; cdr3_nt: TGCGCCAGCAGCTTTGGTCTAGCGGGAGACTACGAGCAGTACTTC; d_call: TRBD2; v_call: TRBV5-1; clone_size: NA; j_call: TRBJ2-7
cdr3_aa: CASSLISHLGPEAFF; cdr3_nt: TGTGCCAGCAGCTTAATCAGCCACCTGGGCCCTGAAGCTTTCTTT; d_call: NA; v_call: TRBV7-9; clone_size: NA; j_call: TRBJ1-1
cdr3_aa: CASETNSDSGELFF; cdr3_nt: TGTGCCAGCGAAACGAATTCGGACAGCGGGGAGCTGTTTTTT; d_call: NA; v_call: TRBV18; clone_size: NA; j_call: TRBJ2-2
cdr3_aa: CASSYAVIGGYTF; cdr3_nt: TGTGCCAGCAGTTACGCGGTGATCGGGGGCTACACCTTC; d_call: NA; v_call: TRBV6-5; clone_size: NA; j_call: TRBJ1-2
cdr3_aa: CASSGGTGKPNTEAFF; cdr3_nt: TGTGCCAGCAGCGGAGGGACAGGAAAACCGAACACTGAAGCTTTCTTT; d_call: TRBD1; v_call: TRBV5-4; clone_size: once; j_call: TRBJ1-1
cdr3_aa: CASSESEEATDTQYF; cdr3_nt: TGTGCCAGCAGTGAATCTGAGGAAGCGACAGATACGCAGTATTTT; d_call: NA; v_call: TRBV6-1; clone_size: NA; j_call: TRBJ2-3
cdr3_aa: CASSQGGREGAFF; cdr3_nt: TGCGCCAGCAGCCAAGGGGGCAGGGAAGGAGCTTTCTTT; d_call: NA; v_call: TRBV4-1; clone_size: NA; j_call: TRBJ1-1
cdr3_aa: CASSLGGLAGQPQHF; cdr3_nt: TGTGCCAGCAGCTTGGGGGGACTGGCGGGTCAGCCCCAGCATTTT; d_call: NA; v_call: TRBV5-6; clone_size: NA; j_call: TRBJ1-5
cdr3_aa: CAISERPPGSYEQYF; cdr3_nt: TGTGCCATCAGTGAGAGGCCGCCGGGGAGCTACGAGCAGTACTTC; d_call: NA; v_call: TRBV10-3; clone_size: NA; j_call: TRBJ2-7
cdr3_aa: CASSLDQHGGYEQYF; cdr3_nt: TGTGCCAGCAGCTTAGATCAGCACGGGGGCTACGAGCAGTACTTC; d_call: NA; v_call: TRBV11-2; clone_size: once; j_call: TRBJ2-7
cdr3_aa: CASSNLDQETQYF; cdr3_nt: TGTGCCAGCTCAAATCTAGACCAAGAGACCCAGTACTTC; d_call: NA; v_call: TRBV18; clone_size: NA; j_call: TRBJ2-5
cdr3_aa: CSVLKGGGTWDEQFF; cdr3_nt: TGCAGCGTTTTGAAGGGAGGAGGGACGTGGGATGAGCAGTTCTTC; d_call: NA; v_call: TRBV29-1; clone_size: NA; j_call: TRBJ2-1
cdr3_aa: CASSFSGRVGTQYF; cdr3_nt: TGTGCCAGCAGCTTCAGCGGGAGGGTGGGTACGCAGTATTTT; d_call: TRBD2; v_call: TRBV5-6; clone_size: NA; j_call: TRBJ2-3
cdr3_aa: CASSYGGNQPQHF; cdr3_nt: TGTGCCAGCAGTTACGGGGGGAATCAGCCCCAGCATTTT; d_call: NA; v_call: TRBV6-5; clone_size: NA; j_call: TRBJ1-5
cdr3_aa: CASSPSLGENTDTQYF; cdr3_nt: TGTGCCAGCTCACCCTCTCTGGGCGAGAACACAGATACGCAGTATTTT; d_call: NA; v_call: TRBV18; clone_size: once; j_call: TRBJ2-3
cdr3_aa: CASSLDFGGEQYF; cdr3_nt: TGTGCCAGCAGCCTAGATTTCGGGGGGGAGCAGTACTTC; d_call: TRBD2; v_call: TRBV7-9; clone_size: NA; j_call: TRBJ2-7
cdr3_aa: CAIRKETGFYNEQFF; cdr3_nt: TGTGCCATCAGGAAAGAAACAGGGTTCTACAATGAGCAGTTCTTC; d_call: NA; v_call: TRBV10-3; clone_size: NA; j_call: TRBJ2-1